One sample yielded the 22 T cell receptor beta chains listed below, sequenced in a study of CD8 T cells in Susac syndrome (dated by TCRdb to between 2017 and 2020). Library construction relied on the immunoSEQ multiplex PCR assay. RNA was extracted using the RNeasy kit, and roughly 0.45 to 1 microgram was reverse transcribed with random hexamers. Clones were called with MiXCR by TCRdb after fastp trimmed the public reads at Q25, and only in-frame beta chains were retained. Under each unique CDR3 protein, matching rows form one entry showing the most common genes and DNA. In all, the sample holds about 150,000 distinct CDR3 sequences, and just under 97% of those were seen once. Approximately 0.15% of the sample lies in the top ten. Sequenced input: CD8+ T cells from PBMCs. The source of these receptors is a human donor with multiple sclerosis.

The chain carries TRBV13 and TRBJ2-3; 12 positions agree with TRBD2. The CDR3 consists of 17 residues. Looked up from germline, CDR1 is PRHDT and CDR2 is FYEKMQ (reference sequence). V shed 3 bases, J shed 6 bases, and the junction held 10 bases outside the gene matches. CDR3 amino acids: CASSLGLAGDLRDTQYF. In DNA, the CDR3 is TGTGCCAGCAGCTTGGGACTAGCGGGTGATCTCCGGGATACGCAGTATTTT.

The chain has TRBV20-1 and TRBJ2-1; tentatively, D is TRBD2 (7 bases). Trimming stripped 0 bases from V and 5 bases from J, with 14 bases between. This CDR3 spans 15 amino acids. Germline values: CDR1 DFQATT, CDR2 SNEGSKA (reference sequence). CDR3 nucleotides: TGCAGTGCTAGAGATTTGGGGGGGCCACACAATGAGCAGTTCTTC. Amino acid sequence: CSARDLGGPHNEQFF.

A remark on this clonotype: An end of the junction differs from the germline gene, which may be a read error. The chain recombines TRBV4-1 with TRBJ2-3; 10 positions match TRBD2. Germline CDR1 reads MGHRA; CDR2 reads YSYEKL. The CDR3 is made up of 18 amino acids. In nucleotides, the CDR3 is TGCGCCAGCAGCCTGCGGGCTAGCGGGGGTTCATCCACAAATACGCAGTATTTT. This encodes CASSLRASGGSSTNTQYF.

The rearrangement links TRBV7-2 to TRBJ1-5; D gene uncertain. CDR3 size: 17 residues. Germline CDR1 SGHTA, CDR2 FQGNSA. Trimming shortened V by 4 bases and J by 0 bases, and 16 bases separated the two germline ends. For the CDR3, the DNA is TGTGCCAGCAGCTCAGAGCTAAGCGATTATAGCAATCAGCCCCAGCATTTT. Translated: CASSSELSDYSNQPQHF.

This rearrangement joins TRBV29-1 to TRBJ2-7; no reliable D call. V lost 4 bases and J lost 2, with 3 bases in between. CDR3 length equals 10 residues. Germline CDR1 is SQVTM and CDR2 is ANQGSEA. The CDR3 DNA is TGCAGCGTTGTTACCTACGAGCAGTACTTC. Its protein product is CSVVTYEQYF.

The gene calls are TRBV20-1 and TRBJ2-1; tentatively, D is TRBD2 (6 bases). The germline V gene encodes CDR1 DFQATT and CDR2 SNEGSKA (reference sequence). This CDR3 has 15 amino acids. The V and J ends lost 3 bases and 0 bases respectively, with 12 bases between them. The DNA for the CDR3 is TGCAGTGCTAGTCCCCGGGGGAGCTCCTACAATGAGCAGTTCTTC. Encoded protein: CSASPRGSSYNEQFF.

This clonotype has more than one count but fewer than ten. J is TRBJ1-1 and V is TRBV6-6; D call uncertain. Trimming removed 5 bases from V and 11 bases from J, with 12 bases in between. Germline CDR1 and CDR2: MNHNY and SVGAGI (reference sequence). The length of the CDR3 is 11 residues. CDR3 DNA sequence: TGTGCCAGCAGTCAAGGCGTGGAGGCTTTCTTT. Amino acids: CASSQGVEAFF.

This rearrangement joins TRBV30 to TRBJ1-1; tentative D call: TRBD1 (6 bases). The length of the CDR3 is 12 residues. Trimming cost V 1 base and J 4 bases, with 7 bases left between them. The V gene's germline CDR1 is GTSNPN and CDR2 SVGIG (reference sequence). CDR3 nucleotides: TGTGCCTGGAGTGAGGGGGGCACTGAAGCTTTCTTT. This translates into CAWSEGGTEAFF. Filled out from reference TRBV30 and TRBJ1-1, the complete variable domain reads SQTIHQWPATLVQPVGSPLSLECTVEGTSNPNLYWYRQAAGRGLQLLFYSVGIGQISSEVPQNLSASRPQDRQFILSSKKLLLSDSGFYLCAWSEGGTEAFFGQGTRLTVV.

This rearrangement joins TRBV5-6 to TRBJ2-5, with no clear D. V gave up 4 bases and J gave up 4 bases, with 11 bases separating them. CDR1 and CDR2 (germline): SGHDT, YYEEEE. The CDR3 spans 13 residues. The CDR3 is CASSINTGETQYF. The CDR3 nucleotides are TGTGCCAGCAGCATCAATACCGGAGAGACCCAGTACTTC. Complete variable domain (other parts from reference TRBV5-6 and TRBJ2-5): DAGVTQSPTHLIKTRGQQVTLRCSPKSGHDTVSWYQQALGQGPQFIFQYYEEEERQRGNFPDRFSGHQFPNYSSELNVNALLLGDSALYLCASSINTGETQYFGPGTRLLVL.

The genes are TRBV20-1 and TRBJ2-7; perhaps TRBD1 as D (6 bases). Germline loops: CDR1 DFQATT, CDR2 SNEGSKA (reference sequence). V was shortened by 6 bases and J by 1 base, with 10 bases between the two germline ends. This CDR3 has 12 amino acids. The chain's CDR3 is CSAFGQSYEQYF. The DNA for the CDR3 is TGCAGTGCCTTCGGACAGTCCTACGAGCAGTACTTC.

The chain carries TRBV5-1 and TRBJ2-6; no clear D. CDR1 and CDR2 (germline): SGHRS, YFSETQ. The CDR3 length is 14 residues. V lost 4 bases and J lost 4, with 9 bases in between. The DNA for the CDR3 is TGCGCCAGCAGCCCCGGTGGGGGGGCCAACGTCCTGACTTTC. The encoded protein is CASSPGGGANVLTF.

This chain joins TRBV24-1 and TRBJ1-2; D is ambiguous. Deletions cut 4 bases from V and 2 bases from J, with 13 bases between. This CDR3 region has 15 residues. Germline values: CDR1 KGHDR, CDR2 SFDVKD. In nucleotides, the CDR3 is TGTGCCACCAGTGACTCCCCCGCAGGCAACTATGGCTACACCTTC. Protein product: CATSDSPAGNYGYTF.

This clonotype was observed a single time. The chain has TRBV2 and TRBJ2-5; TRBD2 matches at 7 bases. V gave up 7 bases and J gave up 2 bases; unmatched junction bases: 10. The CDR3 spans 15 residues. Germline assignment: CDR1 SNHLY and CDR2 FYNNEI. This CDR3 is CASIFGTSEQETQYF. The CDR3 coding sequence is TGTGCCAGCATCTTCGGCACTAGCGAACAAGAGACCCAGTACTTC.

This clonotype occurred once. The chain has TRBV3-1 and TRBJ1-2; D is possibly TRBD1 (5 bases). Germline assignment: CDR1 LGHDT and CDR2 YNNKEL (reference sequence). The length of the CDR3 is 16 residues. V lost 3 bases, J lost 7 bases, and 21 bases lay in between. CDR3 coding DNA: TGTGCCAGCAGCCACTACTTCGGCAGGGTTGAGAGTGGCTACACCTTC. Its protein product is CASSHYFGRVESGYTF.

V and J are TRBV5-6 and TRBJ2-7; 9 positions match TRBD2. V lost 6 bases, J lost 6 bases, and 19 bases stayed unmatched. Germline-derived CDR1 and CDR2 are SGHDT and YYEEEE. The CDR3 is made up of 17 amino acids. The DNA of the CDR3 is TGTGCCAGCACAGGGGGGTTTGGTGCTAGCGGGGACCCCGAGCAGTACGTC. Amino acid sequence: CASTGGFGASGDPEQYV.

The CDR3 DNA is TGCAGCGCCCTTGGGGGGGGAGAGTACAATGAGCAGTTCTTC. It translates to CSALGGGEYNEQFF. The chain recombines TRBV29-1 with TRBJ2-1; 7 nucleotides agree with TRBD2. The CDR3 is 14 amino acids. Trimming took 7 bases from V and 4 from J; bases not matched to a gene: 10. The germline V gene encodes CDR1 SQVTM and CDR2 ANQGSEA.

The CDR3 nucleotides are TGCAGCGTTCAGTCTAGGACAGGGGGAAATAGGAACTATGGCTACACCTTC. Its translation: CSVQSRTGGNRNYGYTF. The gene calls are TRBV29-1 and TRBJ1-2, with 10 bases aligning to TRBD1. The CDR3 covers 17 residues. CDR1 SQVTM and CDR2 ANQGSEA come from the germline V gene. V gave up 5 bases and J gave up 2 bases; unmatched junction bases: 14. Full variable domain (missing parts from reference TRBV29-1 and TRBJ1-2): SAVISQKPSRDICQRGTSLTIQCQVDSQVTMMFWYRQQPGQSLTLIATANQGSEATYESGFVIDKFPISRPNLTFSTLTVSNMSPEDSSIYLCSVQSRTGGNRNYGYTFGSGTRLTVV.

In its sample, this clonotype was seen once. The chain links TRBV12-3 or TRBV12-4 to TRBJ1-1; 8 positions match TRBD1. The trim removed 4 bases at V and 3 bases at J, leaving 10 bases unmatched. The CDR3 spans 16 residues. CDR3 nucleotides: TGTGCCAGCAGTTCGACAGGGGAGCGGGATTACACTGAAGCTTTCTTT. Translating gives CASSSTGERDYTEAFF.

This chain connects TRBV29-1 to TRBJ2-1, with D perhaps given as TRBD1 or TRBD2 (5 bases each). Trimming took off 3 bases at V and 4 bases at J, with 13 bases between the two ends. This CDR3 comprises 14 residues. Germline CDR1 SQVTM, CDR2 ANQGSEA. In nucleotides, the CDR3 is TGCAGCGTTGACGGGACCATAAGTTACAATGAGCAGTTCTTC. Residues: CSVDGTISYNEQFF.

The chain carries TRBV7-6 and TRBJ2-3; D is perhaps TRBD1 or TRBD2 (5 bases each). The ends were cut back, 1 base at V and 1 base at J, with 9 bases in the middle. The length of the CDR3 is 15 residues. Germline CDR1 and CDR2: SGHVS and FNYEAQ. Here the CDR3 reads CASSLDRGRTDTQYF. The CDR3 nucleotides read TGTGCCAGCAGCTTAGATCGGGGCCGCACAGATACGCAGTATTTT.

The J gene is TRBJ2-7, the V gene TRBV30, with a weak D call TRBD1 (6 bases). The CDR3 has 14 amino acids. V was cut by 2 bases and J by 4 bases, with 15 bases left in between. Germline CDR1 and CDR2: GTSNPN and SVGIG (reference sequence). CDR3 region: CAWSLGRGMYEQYF. The CDR3 DNA is TGTGCCTGGAGTCTTGGAAGGGGGATGTACGAGCAGTACTTC. Full variable domain (missing parts from reference TRBV30 and TRBJ2-7): SQTIHQWPATLVQPVGSPLSLECTVEGTSNPNLYWYRQAAGRGLQLLFYSVGIGQISSEVPQNLSASRPQDRQFILSSKKLLLSDSGFYLCAWSLGRGMYEQYFGPGTRLTVT.

This sequence joins TRBV7-2 and TRBJ2-5; 10 bases are a match to TRBD2. The V segment lost 3 bases and the J segment 2 bases; nucleotides outside the gene matches: 3. The CDR3 is made up of 15 amino acids. Germline V gene sequence: CDR1 SGHTA, CDR2 FQGNSA. This CDR3 reads CASSFSGGQQETQYF. CDR3 DNA sequence: TGTGCCAGCAGCTTTAGCGGGGGGCAGCAAGAGACCCAGTACTTC.